Each of the 4 T cell receptor beta chains below was sequenced from the same sample in a study of T cells in Graves' hyperthyroidism and ophthalmopathy. Amplified TCR beta CDR3 regions derived from RNA transcripts. Researchers ran a first-round RT-PCR on the TCR CDR3 using the HTBI primer set. In TCRdb, the multiplex PCR reads were re-called with MiXCR into one record per CDR3 protein. The sample lists hundreds of thousands of distinct CDR3 sequences, roughly 15% seen once, with about 10% in the top ten. Source material: blood. The receptors here all came from a woman under 30 with Graves' hyperthyroidism.

There are a few counts of this clonotype. The CDR3 reads CASSSGQYREGYTF. The CDR3 DNA reads as TGTGCCAGCAGTTCCGGACAGTACCGGGAGGGCTACACCTTC. The chain couples TRBV12-3 or TRBV12-4 to TRBJ1-2; tentatively, D is TRBD1 (6 bases). This CDR3 spans 14 amino acids. Trimming cost V 4 bases and J 8 bases, with 17 bases left between them.

A few counts support this clonotype. The V and J genes are TRBV7-9 and TRBJ2-2; tentatively, D is TRBD2 (6 bases). CDR1 SEHNR and CDR2 FQNEAQ come from the germline V gene (reference sequence). V lost 10 bases and J 3 bases, leaving 24 bases between the germline ends. This CDR3 has 17 residues. Here the CDR3 reads CANLSLTGGAYTGELFF. CDR3 nucleotides: TGTGCCAACCTAAGCCTCACCGGCGGGGCTTACACCGGGGAGCTGTTTTTT.

This clonotype was detected only a few times. The V and J genes are TRBV6-1 and TRBJ2-7; 8 nucleotides match TRBD2. Germline V gives CDR1 MNHNS, CDR2 SASEGT. J was trimmed by 2 bases and V by 5 bases; bases with no gene match: 5. The CDR3 is 14 amino acids. The CDR3 DNA sequence: TGTGCCAGCAGTTCCGGGACTAGGGCCTACGAGCAGTACTTC. Translating gives CASSSGTRAYEQYF.

This clonotype has more than one count but fewer than ten. V gene TRBV12-3 or TRBV12-4 combines with J gene TRBJ2-5, with 8 bases matching TRBD2. V lost 1 base, J lost 5 bases, and 12 bases stayed unmatched. This CDR3 comprises 17 residues. The CDR3 loop is CASSLEDSGRSHETQYF. In nucleotides, the CDR3 is TGTGCCAGCAGTTTAGAGGACAGCGGGAGAAGCCATGAGACCCAGTACTTC.